Each of the 23 T cell receptor beta chains below was sequenced from the same sample in a study of neurological immune-mediated disorders. Each CDR3 protein gets one entry after TCRdb re-called the 5' RACE reads with MiXCR. The sample carries more than 45,000 distinct CDR3 sequences, 2% to 2.5% recorded once. The specimen sequenced was PBMCs. The receptors shown here come from a man aged 45-65 years with multiple sclerosis.

This clonotype occurred many times. This rearrangement joins TRBV5-1 to TRBJ2-3; 7 nucleotides align to TRBD1. The germline gives CDR1 SGHRS, CDR2 YFSETQ. There are 15 residues in the CDR3. The V gene end was trimmed by 3 bases and the J gene end by 0 bases; junction bases not matched to a gene: 4. The CDR3 loop reads CASSWDSSSTDTQYF. The CDR3 DNA reads TGCGCCAGCAGCTGGGACAGTTCTAGCACAGATACGCAGTATTTT. The variable domain in full, with the rest retrieved from reference TRBV5-1 and TRBJ2-3, is KAGVTQTPRYLIKTRGQQVTLSCSPISGHRSVSWYQQTPGQGLQFLFEYFSETQRNKGNFPGRFSGRQFSNSRSEMNVSTLELGDSALYLCASSWDSSSTDTQYFGPGTRLTVL.

This clonotype has a handful of counts. A read error may be the cause here, since a much bigger clone is one base away. The V gene is TRBV5-6, the J gene TRBJ2-7; 11 nucleotides match TRBD1. V shed 5 bases, J shed 3 bases, and the junction held 7 bases outside the gene matches. Germline CDR1 and CDR2: SGHDT and YYEEEE. The CDR3 spans 15 residues. In DNA, the CDR3 is TGTGCCAGCAGGCTAAACGGGACAGGGGGCTACGAGCAGTACTTC. Its translation: CASRLNGTGGYEQYF.

This clonotype rates as medium-sized. The CDR3 DNA reads TGTGCCAGCAGCCCCGGGGGTAGCACAGATACGCAGTATTTT. It encodes CASSPGGSTDTQYF. The chain joins TRBV7-2 to TRBJ2-3; possible D gene TRBD2, 6 bases. CDR3 size: 14 residues. The germline V gene encodes CDR1 SGHTA and CDR2 FQGNSA. The germline V and J ends were trimmed by 5 bases and 0 bases, with 9 bases remaining between them.

This clonotype was detected many times. The rearrangement joins TRBV5-1 to TRBJ2-2; the match to TRBD1 covers 7 bases. Germline values: CDR1 SGHRS, CDR2 YFSETQ. The junction had 3 bases not matched to a gene; V was cut back by 1 base and J by 6 bases. The CDR3 consists of 14 residues. Here the CDR3 DNA reads TGCGCCAGCAGCTTGTTGGGACAGCCCGGGGAGCTGTTTTTT. Protein: CASSLLGQPGELFF.

In its sample, this clonotype was seen many times. The rearrangement joins TRBV5-1 to TRBJ2-1, with 10 bases lining up with TRBD2. Germline values: CDR1 SGHRS, CDR2 YFSETQ. CDR3 size: 14 residues. With 4 bases clipped from V and 8 bases from J, the junction kept 6 bases outside the gene matches. This CDR3 is CASSRLAGEDEQFF. CDR3 nucleotide sequence: TGCGCCAGCAGCCGACTAGCGGGTGAGGATGAGCAGTTCTTC.

This clonotype was detected many times. J is TRBJ1-3 and V is TRBV3-1; possible D gene TRBD1, 5 bases. Trimming took 3 bases from V and 2 from J, leaving 11 bases between them. There are 15 residues in the CDR3. The V gene's germline CDR1 is LGHDT and CDR2 YNNKEL (reference sequence). DNA of the CDR3: TGTGCCAGCAGCCAGATGGGAGGGGCTGGAAACACCATATATTTT. As protein: CASSQMGGAGNTIYF.

The sample holds many counts of this clonotype. The chain carries TRBV27 and TRBJ2-1; TRBD2 is a possible D gene (5 bases). The germline gives CDR1 MNHEY, CDR2 SMNVEV (reference sequence). This CDR3 is 13 amino acids long. V was pared by 2 bases and J by 8 bases, with 10 bases between. The CDR3 loop is CASSLTGKDEQFF. The CDR3 DNA reads TGTGCCAGCAGTTTAACCGGGAAGGATGAGCAGTTCTTC.

This clonotype was recorded many times. The genes are TRBV6-1 and TRBJ2-2; 10 bases are shared with TRBD2. The CDR3 is 15 amino acids. Germline V gives CDR1 MNHNS, CDR2 SASEGT. The ends lost 5 bases at V and 7 bases at J; junction bases unmatched: 7. CDR3 DNA sequence: TGTGCCAGCAGTCCAAGCGGGGGGGCCGGCGGGGAGCTGTTTTTT. This sequence encodes CASSPSGGAGGELFF.

The sample holds many counts of this clonotype. The V call is TRBV14, the J call TRBJ2-5; TRBD2 matches 7 bases. Germline V lookup: CDR1 SGHDN, CDR2 FVKESK. V shed 3 bases and J 2 bases; nucleotides not matched to a gene: 9. CDR3 length: 16 amino acids. CDR3 amino acids: CASSQRGGIGQETQYF. CDR3 coding DNA: TGTGCCAGCAGCCAGAGGGGAGGGATCGGGCAAGAGACCCAGTACTTC. Full variable domain (outside the CDR3, taken from reference TRBV14 and TRBJ2-5): EAGVTQFPSHSVIEKGQTVTLRCDPISGHDNLYWYRRVMGKEIKFLLHFVKESKQDESGMPNNRFLAERTGGTYSTLKVQPAELEDSGVYFCASSQRGGIGQETQYFGPGTRLLVL.

This clonotype was seen ten or more times. The rearrangement links TRBV6-6 to TRBJ1-4; 11 bases are a match to TRBD1. Germline V gene sequence: CDR1 MNHNY, CDR2 SVGAGI (reference sequence). The CDR3 is 13 amino acids. Trimming removed 10 bases from V and 10 bases from J; junction bases left unmatched: 8. In DNA, the CDR3 is TGTGCCACCGCGGACAGGGGGCCTGGAAAACTGTTTTTT. Translating gives CATADRGPGKLFF.

The sample holds many counts of this clonotype. The chain has TRBV18 and TRBJ2-5; 7 nucleotides align to TRBD1. Trimming removed 4 bases from V and 5 bases from J; junction bases left unmatched: 1. Germline V gene sequence: CDR1 KGHSH, CDR2 LQKENI. This CDR3 has 12 amino acids. CDR3 sequence reads: CASSRGGETQYF. CDR3 coding DNA: TGTGCCAGCTCACGAGGGGGCGAGACCCAGTACTTC.

This clonotype showed up many times. This chain uses TRBV2 with TRBJ2-5; D possibly corresponds to TRBD2 (6 bases). CDR3 length: 13 amino acids. Germline V gene sequence: CDR1 SNHLY, CDR2 FYNNEI. The V and J ends lost 4 bases and 5 bases respectively, with 11 bases between them. CDR3 protein: CASSGRLGETQYF. CDR3 in DNA: TGTGCCAGCAGTGGGCGACTAGGGGAGACCCAGTACTTC.

The sample holds many counts of this clonotype. The V and J genes are TRBV20-1 and TRBJ2-7, with D possibly TRBD2 on 5 matching bases. Per the germline V gene, CDR1 is DFQATT and CDR2 is SNEGSKA (reference sequence). The CDR3 consists of 11 residues. V was clipped by 6 bases and J by 0 bases, with 6 bases between them. CDR3 bases: TGCAGTGCCGGGGACTCCTACGAGCAGTACTTC. The encoded protein is CSAGDSYEQYF.

This clonotype was seen many times. The chain employs TRBV7-2 and TRBJ2-3; perhaps TRBD2 as D (6 bases). With 1 base removed from V and 2 bases from J, the gap between germline ends came to 10 bases. This CDR3 region has 15 residues. CDR1 and CDR2 (germline): SGHTA, FQGNSA. The CDR3 spells CASSLGGEDTDTQYF. The CDR3, as DNA: TGTGCCAGCAGCTTAGGGGGGGAAGACACAGATACGCAGTATTTT.

This clonotype has at least ten counts. V is TRBV12-3 or TRBV12-4 and J is TRBJ1-2, with D possibly being TRBD1 (5 bases). The CDR3 is made up of 11 amino acids. Trimming cost V 8 bases and J 14 bases, with 18 bases left between them. CDR3 in DNA: TGTGCCAGCCTCCGGGACGGTTTGATTACCTTC. Its translation is CASLRDGLITF.

At least ten counts were recorded for this clonotype. V gene TRBV9 combines with J gene TRBJ2-7; D possibly matches TRBD1 or TRBD2 (5 bases each). This CDR3 region has 15 residues. Germline CDR1 and CDR2: SGDLS and YYNGEE. V lost 0 bases and J lost 2, with 12 bases in between. CDR3 bases: TGTGCCAGCAGCGTAGGAGGGCAGGGTACCTACGAGCAGTACTTC. It translates to CASSVGGQGTYEQYF.

This clonotype has at least ten counts. The chain uses TRBV7-2 and TRBJ2-5; 11 nucleotides match TRBD2. The junction had 1 base not matched to a gene; V was cut back by 0 bases and J by 1 base. The CDR3 length is 16 residues. Germline CDR1 SGHTA, CDR2 FQGNSA. The chain's CDR3 is CASSLATSGGQETQYF. DNA for the CDR3: TGTGCCAGCAGCTTAGCTACTAGCGGGGGCCAAGAGACCCAGTACTTC.

This clonotype came up many times. The rearrangement links TRBV9 to TRBJ1-4; 8 bases line up with TRBD1. Trimming removed 3 bases from V and 7 bases from J; junction bases left unmatched: 11. Per germline, CDR1 SGDLS and CDR2 YYNGEE. The CDR3 has 16 amino acids. The CDR3 sequence is CASSDPRTGLGEKLFF. The CDR3 DNA is TGTGCCAGCAGCGACCCTAGGACAGGGCTGGGTGAAAAACTGTTTTTT.

This clonotype has more than one count but fewer than ten. The chain carries TRBV20-1 and TRBJ2-7, with D perhaps TRBD1 (6 bases). Germline lookup yields CDR1 DFQATT and CDR2 SNEGSKA (reference sequence). Trimming stripped 0 bases from V and 1 base from J, with 13 bases between. This CDR3 has 15 amino acids. The CDR3 nucleotides read TGCAGTGCTAGAGATCCAGGGGTGTTTTCCTACGAGCAGTACTTC. The encoded protein is CSARDPGVFSYEQYF.

In its sample, this clonotype was seen many times. The chain has TRBV20-1 and TRBJ2-3; 9 bases map to TRBD2. The V segment lost 6 bases and the J segment 5 bases; nucleotides outside the gene matches: 9. Germline V lookup: CDR1 DFQATT, CDR2 SNEGSKA (reference sequence). This CDR3 has 14 amino acids. The CDR3 DNA is TGCAGTGCCCCCAGGGGCGGGGGGGGAGATACGCAGTATTTT. Translated: CSAPRGGGGDTQYF.

This clonotype was recorded many times. The chain joins TRBV19 to TRBJ2-3; TRBD1 matches 7 bases. There are 17 residues in the CDR3. Germline values: CDR1 LNHDA, CDR2 SQIVND (reference sequence). V trimming: 3 bases; J trimming: 0 bases; junction bases outside the gene matches: 9. The CDR3 sequence: CASSMETGTSSTDTQYF. As DNA, the CDR3 is TGTGCCAGTAGTATGGAGACAGGGACCTCTAGCACAGATACGCAGTATTTT. The complete variable domain, with remaining parts taken from reference TRBV19 and TRBJ2-3, reads DGGITQSPKYLFRKEGQNVTLSCEQNLNHDAMYWYRQDPGQGLRLIYYSQIVNDFQKGDIAEGYSVSREKKESFPLTVTSAQKNPTAFYLCASSMETGTSSTDTQYFGPGTRLTVL.

This clonotype was observed many times. DNA of the CDR3: TGTGCCAGCTCATTAGATAACTTGGTGAACACTGAAGCTTTCTTT. It encodes CASSLDNLVNTEAFF. The gene calls are TRBV18 and TRBJ1-1; no reliable D call. Germline V gene sequence: CDR1 KGHSH, CDR2 LQKENI. There are 15 residues in the CDR3. V lost 5 bases, J lost 0 bases, and 13 bases lay in between.

This clonotype came up many times. The chain employs TRBV9 and TRBJ2-2, with D perhaps matching TRBD1 or TRBD2 (5 bases each). The CDR3 has 16 residues. V lost 3 bases, J lost 0 bases, and 12 bases lay in between. CDR1 is SGDLS, CDR2 YYNGEE, per germline. CDR3 sequence reads: CASSGRRTPNTGELFF. In nucleotides, the CDR3 is TGTGCCAGCAGCGGCCGGAGGACACCGAACACCGGGGAGCTGTTTTTT.